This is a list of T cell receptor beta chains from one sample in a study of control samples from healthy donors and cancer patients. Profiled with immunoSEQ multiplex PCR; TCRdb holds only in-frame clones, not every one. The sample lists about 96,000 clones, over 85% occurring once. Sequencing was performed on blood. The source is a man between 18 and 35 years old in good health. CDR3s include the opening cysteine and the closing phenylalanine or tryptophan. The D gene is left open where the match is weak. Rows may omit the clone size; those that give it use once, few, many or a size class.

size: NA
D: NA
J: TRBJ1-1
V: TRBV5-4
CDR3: CASSLPVNRQASIWNTEAFF
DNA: TGTGCCAGCAGCTTGCCGGTAAACAGACAGGCCTCCATTTGGAACACTGAAGCTTTCTTT

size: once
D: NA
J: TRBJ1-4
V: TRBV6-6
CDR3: CASSSVATNEKLFF
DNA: TGTGCCAGCAGTTCCGTAGCAACTAATGAAAAACTGTTTTTT

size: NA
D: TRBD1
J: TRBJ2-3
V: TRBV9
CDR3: CASSIRTGSQDTQYF
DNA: TGTGCCAGCAGCATACGGACAGGGAGTCAAGATACGCAGTATTTT

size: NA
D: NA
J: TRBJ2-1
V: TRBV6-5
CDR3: CASSYGGQAEQFF
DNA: TGTGCCAGCAGTTACGGGGGGCAGGCTGAGCAGTTCTTC

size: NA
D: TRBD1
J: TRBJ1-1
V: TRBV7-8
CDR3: CASSPGQLNTEAFF
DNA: TGTGCCAGCAGCCCGGGACAGCTTAACACTGAAGCTTTCTTT

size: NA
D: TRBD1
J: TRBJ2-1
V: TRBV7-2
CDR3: CASSWTGDYRDEQFF
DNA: TGTGCCAGCAGCTGGACAGGGGATTACCGCGATGAGCAGTTCTTC

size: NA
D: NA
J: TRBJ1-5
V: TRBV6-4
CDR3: CASSDSSPGPGRVNSNQPQHF
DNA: TGTGCCAGCAGTGACTCGTCACCGGGCCCAGGGCGGGTAAATAGCAATCAGCCCCAGCATTTT

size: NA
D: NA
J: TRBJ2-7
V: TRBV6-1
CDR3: CASSESQDGSYEQYF
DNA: TGTGCCAGCAGTGAATCACAGGACGGCTCCTACGAGCAGTACTTC

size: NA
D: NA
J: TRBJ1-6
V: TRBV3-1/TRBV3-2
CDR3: CASSQVGDGNSPLHF
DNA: TGTGCCAGCAGCCAAGTAGGGGATGGCAATTCACCCCTCCACTTT

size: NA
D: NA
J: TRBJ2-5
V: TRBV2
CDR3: CASSVGAQETQYF
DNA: TGTGCCAGCTCTGTGGGGGCACAAGAGACCCAGTACTTC

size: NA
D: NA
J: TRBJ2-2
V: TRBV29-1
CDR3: CSVEPSYTGELFF
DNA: TGCAGCGTTGAACCCAGCTACACCGGGGAGCTGTTTTTT

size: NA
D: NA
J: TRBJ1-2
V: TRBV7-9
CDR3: CASSLTTGPYGYTF
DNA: TGTGCCAGCAGCTTGACAACAGGGCCTTATGGCTACACCTTC

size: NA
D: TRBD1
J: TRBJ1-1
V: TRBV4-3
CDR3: CASSQGTGWNTEAFF
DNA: TGCGCCAGCAGCCAAGGGACAGGGTGGAACACTGAAGCTTTCTTT

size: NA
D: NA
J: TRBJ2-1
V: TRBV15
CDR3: CATSRDSGGARREFF
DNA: TGTGCCACCAGCAGAGATTCAGGGGGGGCCCGAAGGGAGTTCTTC

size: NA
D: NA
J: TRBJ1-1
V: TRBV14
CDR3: CASSQAGRGAFF
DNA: TGTGCCAGCAGCCAAGCCGGGAGGGGAGCTTTCTTT

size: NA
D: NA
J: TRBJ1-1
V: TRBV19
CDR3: CASSNHRPENTEAFF
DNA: TGTGCCAGTAGTAATCATCGCCCAGAGAACACTGAAGCTTTCTTT

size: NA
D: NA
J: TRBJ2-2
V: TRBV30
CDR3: CAWSIRRNTGELFF
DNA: TGTGCCTGGAGTATCAGGAGGAACACCGGGGAGCTGTTTTTT

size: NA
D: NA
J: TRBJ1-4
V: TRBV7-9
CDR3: CASSLGKRQSEKLFF
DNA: TGTGCCAGCAGCTTAGGGAAGAGACAGAGCGAAAAACTGTTTTTT